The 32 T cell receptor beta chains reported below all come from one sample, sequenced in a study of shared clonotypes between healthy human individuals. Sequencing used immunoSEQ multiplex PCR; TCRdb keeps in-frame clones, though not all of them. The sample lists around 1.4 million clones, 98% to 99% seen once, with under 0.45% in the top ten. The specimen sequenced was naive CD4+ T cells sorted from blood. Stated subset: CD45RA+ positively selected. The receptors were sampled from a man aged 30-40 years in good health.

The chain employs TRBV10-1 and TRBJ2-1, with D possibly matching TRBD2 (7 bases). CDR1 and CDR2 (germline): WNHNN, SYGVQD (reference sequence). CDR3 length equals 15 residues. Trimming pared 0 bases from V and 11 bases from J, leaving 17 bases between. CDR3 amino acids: CASSESAGAPMKQFF. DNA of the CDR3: TGCGCCAGCAGTGAGTCGGCGGGGGCCCCAATGAAGCAGTTCTTC.

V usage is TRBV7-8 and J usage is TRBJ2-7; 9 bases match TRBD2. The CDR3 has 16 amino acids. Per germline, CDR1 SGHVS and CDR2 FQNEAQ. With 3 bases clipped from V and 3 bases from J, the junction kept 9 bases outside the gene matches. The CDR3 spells CASSFGISGSSYEQYF. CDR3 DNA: TGTGCCAGCAGCTTCGGGATTAGCGGGAGTAGCTACGAGCAGTACTTC.

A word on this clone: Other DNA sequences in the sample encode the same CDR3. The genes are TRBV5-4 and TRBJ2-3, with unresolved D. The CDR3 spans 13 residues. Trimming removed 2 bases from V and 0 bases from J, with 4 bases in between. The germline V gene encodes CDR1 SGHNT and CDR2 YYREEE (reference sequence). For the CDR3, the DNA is TGTGCCAGCAGCTTAGACAGCACAGATACGCAGTATTTT. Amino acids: CASSLDSTDTQYF.

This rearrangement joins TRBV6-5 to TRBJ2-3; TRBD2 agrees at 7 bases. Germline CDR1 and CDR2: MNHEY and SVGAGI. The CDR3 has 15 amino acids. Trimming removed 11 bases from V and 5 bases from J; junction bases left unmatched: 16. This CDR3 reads CASNRGRLTLDTQYF. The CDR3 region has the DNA TGTGCCTCCAACCGCGGGAGACTTACCTTAGATACGCAGTATTTT.

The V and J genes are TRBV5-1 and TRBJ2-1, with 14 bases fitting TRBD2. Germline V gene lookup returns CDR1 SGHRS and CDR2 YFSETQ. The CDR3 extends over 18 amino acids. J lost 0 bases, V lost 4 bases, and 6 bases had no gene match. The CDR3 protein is CASSKGLAGESSYNEQFF. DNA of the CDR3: TGCGCCAGCAGCAAGGGACTAGCGGGAGAGAGCTCCTACAATGAGCAGTTCTTC.

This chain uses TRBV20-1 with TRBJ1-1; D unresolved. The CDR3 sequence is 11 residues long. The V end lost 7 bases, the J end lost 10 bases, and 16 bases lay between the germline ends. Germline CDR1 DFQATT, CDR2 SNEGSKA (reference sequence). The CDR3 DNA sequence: TGCAGTGGTCCCTCTGAAAGTGGAGCTTTCTTT. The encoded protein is CSGPSESGAFF.

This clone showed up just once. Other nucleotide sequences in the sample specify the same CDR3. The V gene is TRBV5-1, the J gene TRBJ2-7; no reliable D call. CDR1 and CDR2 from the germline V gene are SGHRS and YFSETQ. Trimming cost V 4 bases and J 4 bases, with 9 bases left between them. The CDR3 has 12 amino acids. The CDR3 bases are TGCGCCAGCAGCCTTACGGAGTACGAGCAGTACTTC. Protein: CASSLTEYEQYF.

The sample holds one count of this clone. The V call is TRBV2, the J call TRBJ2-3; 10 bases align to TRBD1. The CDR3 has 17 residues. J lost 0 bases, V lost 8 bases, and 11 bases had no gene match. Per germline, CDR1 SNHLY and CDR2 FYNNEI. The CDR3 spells CASPSRGTGDSTDTQYF. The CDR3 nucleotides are TGTGCCAGCCCCTCCCGAGGGACAGGGGATAGCACAGATACGCAGTATTTT.

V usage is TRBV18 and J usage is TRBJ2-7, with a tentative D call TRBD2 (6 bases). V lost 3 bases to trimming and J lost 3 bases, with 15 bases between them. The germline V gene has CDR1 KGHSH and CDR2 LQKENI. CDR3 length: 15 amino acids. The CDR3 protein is CASSPEGGIVYEQYF. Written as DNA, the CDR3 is TGTGCCAGCTCACCTGAGGGCGGGATTGTCTACGAGCAGTACTTC.

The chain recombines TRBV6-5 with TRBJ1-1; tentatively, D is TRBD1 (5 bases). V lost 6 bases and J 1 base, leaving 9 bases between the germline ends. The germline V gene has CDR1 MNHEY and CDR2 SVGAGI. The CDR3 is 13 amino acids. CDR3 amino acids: CASSLDRNTEAFF. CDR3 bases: TGTGCCAGCAGCCTCGACAGGAACACTGAAGCTTTCTTT.

CDR3 bases: TGCGCCAGCAGCCCAGTCGTGGCGGGGGCAACTAATGAAAAACTGTTTTTT. Amino acid sequence: CASSPVVAGATNEKLFF. The chain combines TRBV5-1 with TRBJ1-4; a possible D gene is TRBD1 (5 bases). Germline CDR1 is SGHRS and CDR2 is YFSETQ. V dropped 4 bases and J dropped 0 bases, with 16 bases sitting between them. The CDR3 is 17 residues long.

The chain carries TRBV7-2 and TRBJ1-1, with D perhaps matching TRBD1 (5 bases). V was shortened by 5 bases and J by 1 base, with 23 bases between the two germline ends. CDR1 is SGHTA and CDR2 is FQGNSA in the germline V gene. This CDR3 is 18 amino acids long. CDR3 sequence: CASSPFRWGNTRNTEAFF. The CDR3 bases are TGTGCCAGCAGCCCTTTCCGGTGGGGGAACACGAGGAACACTGAAGCTTTCTTT. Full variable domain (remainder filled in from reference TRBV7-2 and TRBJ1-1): GAGVSQSPSNKVTEKGKDVELRCDPISGHTALYWYRQSLGQGLEFLIYFQGNSAPDKSGLPSDRFSAERTGGSVSTLTIQRTQQEDSAVYLCASSPFRWGNTRNTEAFFGQGTRLTVV.

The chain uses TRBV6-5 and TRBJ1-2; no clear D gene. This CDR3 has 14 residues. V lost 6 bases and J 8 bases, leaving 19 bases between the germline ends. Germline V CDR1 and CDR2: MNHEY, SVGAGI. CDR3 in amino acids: CASSPGRAHGGYTF. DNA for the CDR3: TGTGCCAGCAGCCCCGGTCGGGCCCATGGGGGCTACACCTTC.

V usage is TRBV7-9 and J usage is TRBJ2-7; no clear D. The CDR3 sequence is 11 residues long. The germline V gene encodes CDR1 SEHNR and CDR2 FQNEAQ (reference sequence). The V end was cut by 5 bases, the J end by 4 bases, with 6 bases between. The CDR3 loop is CASSVLYEQYF. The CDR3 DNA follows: TGTGCCAGCAGCGTCCTTTACGAGCAGTACTTC.

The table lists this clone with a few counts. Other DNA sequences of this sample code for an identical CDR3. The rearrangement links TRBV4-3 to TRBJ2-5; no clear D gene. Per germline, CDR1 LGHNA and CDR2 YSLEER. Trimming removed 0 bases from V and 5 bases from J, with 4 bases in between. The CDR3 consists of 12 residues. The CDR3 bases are TGCGCCAGCAGCCAAGATAGGGAGACCCAGTACTTC. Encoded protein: CASSQDRETQYF.

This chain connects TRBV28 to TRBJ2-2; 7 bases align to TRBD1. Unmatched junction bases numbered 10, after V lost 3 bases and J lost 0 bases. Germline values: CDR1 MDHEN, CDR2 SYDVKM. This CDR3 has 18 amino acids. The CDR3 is CASSFPGLQGTNTGELFF. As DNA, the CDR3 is TGTGCCAGCAGTTTTCCTGGGTTACAGGGGACGAACACCGGGGAGCTGTTTTTT.

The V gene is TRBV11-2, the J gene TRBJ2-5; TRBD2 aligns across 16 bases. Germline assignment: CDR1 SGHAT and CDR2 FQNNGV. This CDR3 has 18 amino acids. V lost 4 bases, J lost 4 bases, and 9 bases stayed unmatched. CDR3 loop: CASSSQRGTSGRGETQYF. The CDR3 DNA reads TGTGCCAGCAGCTCTCAGAGAGGGACTAGCGGGAGGGGAGAGACCCAGTACTTC.

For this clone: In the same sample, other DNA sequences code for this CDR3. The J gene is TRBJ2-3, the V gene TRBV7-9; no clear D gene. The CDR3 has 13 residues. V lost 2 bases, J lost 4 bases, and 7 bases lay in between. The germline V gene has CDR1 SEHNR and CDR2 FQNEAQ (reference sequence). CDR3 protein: CASSLNSADTQYF. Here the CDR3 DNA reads TGTGCCAGCAGCTTAAACAGCGCAGATACGCAGTATTTT.

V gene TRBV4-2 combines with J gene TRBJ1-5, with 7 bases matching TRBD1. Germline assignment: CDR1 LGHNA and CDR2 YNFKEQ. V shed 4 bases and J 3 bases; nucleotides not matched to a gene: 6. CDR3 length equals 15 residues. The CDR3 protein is CASSLFGTDNQPQHF. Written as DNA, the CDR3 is TGTGCCAGCAGCCTCTTCGGGACAGACAATCAGCCCCAGCATTTT.

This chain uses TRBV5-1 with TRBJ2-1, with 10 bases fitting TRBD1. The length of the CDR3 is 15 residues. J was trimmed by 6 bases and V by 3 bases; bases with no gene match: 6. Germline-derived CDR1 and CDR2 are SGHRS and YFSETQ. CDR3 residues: CASSYGTGVVNEQFF. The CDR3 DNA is TGCGCCAGCAGCTATGGGACAGGGGTCGTCAATGAGCAGTTCTTC.

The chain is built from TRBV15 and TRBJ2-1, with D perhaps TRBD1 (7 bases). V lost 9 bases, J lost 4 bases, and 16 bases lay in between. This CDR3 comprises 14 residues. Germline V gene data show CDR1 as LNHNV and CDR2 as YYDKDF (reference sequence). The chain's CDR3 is CATVEGTAYNEQFF. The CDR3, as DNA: TGTGCCACGGTGGAGGGGACAGCATACAATGAGCAGTTCTTC.

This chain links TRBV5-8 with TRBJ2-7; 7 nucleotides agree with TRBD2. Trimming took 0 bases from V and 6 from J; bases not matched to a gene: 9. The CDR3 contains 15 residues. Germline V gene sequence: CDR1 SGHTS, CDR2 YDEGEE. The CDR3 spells CASSLASGTGLEQYF. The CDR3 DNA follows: TGTGCCAGCAGCTTGGCTAGCGGTACGGGACTCGAGCAGTACTTC.

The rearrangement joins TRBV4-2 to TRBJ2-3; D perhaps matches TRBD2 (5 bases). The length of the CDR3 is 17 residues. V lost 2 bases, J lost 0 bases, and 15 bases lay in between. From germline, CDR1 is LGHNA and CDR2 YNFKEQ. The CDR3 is CASSQPVREQSTDTQYF. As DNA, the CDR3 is TGTGCCAGCAGCCAACCGGTGAGGGAACAGAGCACAGATACGCAGTATTTT.

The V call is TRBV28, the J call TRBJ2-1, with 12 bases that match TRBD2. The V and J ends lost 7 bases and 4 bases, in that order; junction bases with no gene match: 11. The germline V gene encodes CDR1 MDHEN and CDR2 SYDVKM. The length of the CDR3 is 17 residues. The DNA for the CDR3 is TGTGCCAGCACCCTCCACACCGGACTAGCGGGATACAATGAGCAGTTCTTC. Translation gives CASTLHTGLAGYNEQFF.

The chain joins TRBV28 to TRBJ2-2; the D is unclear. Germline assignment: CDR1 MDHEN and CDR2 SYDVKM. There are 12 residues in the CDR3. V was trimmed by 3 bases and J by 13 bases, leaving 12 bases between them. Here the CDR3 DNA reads TGTGCCAGCAGTTTTAGAGGTTTGGGGCTGTTTTTT. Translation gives CASSFRGLGLFF.

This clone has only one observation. CDR3 amino acids: CASSRGEYPPEQYF. CDR3 DNA: TGTGCCAGCAGCAGGGGGGAGTACCCGCCCGAGCAGTACTTC. The chain is built from TRBV5-6 and TRBJ2-7; the D gene could be TRBD1 or TRBD2 (6 bases each). The CDR3 runs to 14 residues. V dropped 4 bases and J dropped 6 bases, with 17 bases sitting between them. Germline lookup yields CDR1 SGHDT and CDR2 YYEEEE.

CDR3 bases: TGCGCCAGCAGCTTGGATACAGGGGGAAGCCAGCCCCAGCATTTT. Its translation is CASSLDTGGSQPQHF. The chain links TRBV5-1 to TRBJ1-5; 8 bases line up with TRBD1. The germline gives CDR1 SGHRS, CDR2 YFSETQ. CDR3 length: 15 residues. The V gene end was trimmed by 0 bases and the J gene end by 7 bases; junction bases not matched to a gene: 6. Based on the CDR3 plus reference TRBV5-1 and TRBJ1-5, the full variable domain is KAGVTQTPRYLIKTRGQQVTLSCSPISGHRSVSWYQQTPGQGLQFLFEYFSETQRNKGNFPGRFSGRQFSNSRSEMNVSTLELGDSALYLCASSLDTGGSQPQHFGDGTRLSIL.

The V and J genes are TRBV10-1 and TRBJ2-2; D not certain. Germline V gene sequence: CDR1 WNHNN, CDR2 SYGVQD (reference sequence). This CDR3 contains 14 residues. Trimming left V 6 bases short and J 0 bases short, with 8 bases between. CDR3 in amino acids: CASRGTANTGELFF. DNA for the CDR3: TGCGCCAGCAGGGGAACAGCGAACACCGGGGAGCTGTTTTTT.

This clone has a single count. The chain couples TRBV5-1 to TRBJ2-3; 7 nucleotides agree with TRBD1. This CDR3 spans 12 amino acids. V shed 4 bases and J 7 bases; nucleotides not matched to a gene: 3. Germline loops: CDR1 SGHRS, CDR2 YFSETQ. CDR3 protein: CASSPQGNTQYF. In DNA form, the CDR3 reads TGCGCCAGCAGCCCACAGGGGAATACGCAGTATTTT.

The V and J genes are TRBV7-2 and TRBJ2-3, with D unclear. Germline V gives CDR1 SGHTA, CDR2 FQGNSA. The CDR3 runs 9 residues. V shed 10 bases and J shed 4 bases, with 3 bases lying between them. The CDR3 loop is CAKSDTQYF. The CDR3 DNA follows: TGTGCCAAATCAGATACGCAGTATTTT.

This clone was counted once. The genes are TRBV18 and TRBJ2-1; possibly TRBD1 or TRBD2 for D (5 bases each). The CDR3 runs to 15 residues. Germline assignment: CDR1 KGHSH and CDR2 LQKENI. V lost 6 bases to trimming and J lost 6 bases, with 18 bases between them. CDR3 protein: CASSSVRDVLNEQFF. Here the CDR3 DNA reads TGTGCCAGCTCGTCGGTCCGGGACGTCCTCAATGAGCAGTTCTTC.

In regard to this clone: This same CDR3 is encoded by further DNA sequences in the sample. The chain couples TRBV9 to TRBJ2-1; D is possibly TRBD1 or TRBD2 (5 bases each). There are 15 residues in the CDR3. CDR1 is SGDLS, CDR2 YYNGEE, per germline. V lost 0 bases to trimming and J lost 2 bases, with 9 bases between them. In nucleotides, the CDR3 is TGTGCCAGCAGCGTAGTTCTGGGACCCTACAATGAGCAGTTCTTC. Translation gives CASSVVLGPYNEQFF.